This T cell receptor (beta chain) emerged from a study of blood T cells in healthy people across ages (dated by TCRdb to the mid-2010s). Looking at the study overall: Template switching captured roughly one uniquely barcoded TCR beta cDNA molecule per two T cells in model experiments. Age-related changes in TCR beta repertoire diversity were measured in the study by deep sequencing normalized with unique cDNA molecular identifiers. Four age groups were formed from the donors: young (average approximately 17 years), middle-aged (roughly 38), aged (roughly 56) and long-lived (approximately 80). Donors of different ages were randomly distributed across sequencing lanes to avoid experimental bias. For two donors (one aged 18 to 29 and one aged 80 or older), the study analyzed two additional independent replicas of 1 million unique cDNA reads from the same blood draw. Study-level results and caveats: Compared with the aged group, the long-lived group had more naive CD4+ T cells, fewer expanded clones and increased TCR diversity, suggesting age selection. Observed TCR beta diversity correlated strongly with the percentage of naive T cells measured by flow cytometry. As age increased, observed TCR beta diversity per million T cells dropped in a roughly linear way, and a significant reduction was already evident by age 40. Since profiling was done on bulk unsorted PBMCs, naive and antigen-experienced compartments could not be conclusively compared. Donor CMV infection status was unknown, potentially confounding age-related changes in expanded clonotypes. Estimates of total diversity based on one million sequenced T cells were considered lower bounds and underestimates.

Donors were 39 systemically healthy Caucasian individuals from Russia aged roughly 6 to 95 years. About 10 milliliters of peripheral blood were collected from each donor into EDTA-treated Vacutainer tubes. PBMCs were isolated by Ficoll-Paque density-gradient centrifugation, with at least 6.5 million obtained per sample. Total RNA was extracted from PBMCs with Trizol reagent, with at least 5.5 micrograms obtained per sample. Naive CD45RAhigh/CD27high T cell percentages were measured by flow cytometry on a PBMC aliquot from every donor. The protocol used for the library was 5' RACE. Sequenced using an Illumina HiSeq 2500. A second roughly 6 to 12 cycle PCR used a sample-barcoded 5' primer and a J-beta primer mix. Each TCR beta cDNA molecule received a unique molecular identifier from a template-switch 5' adaptor carrying 12 random nucleotides. At least 3 million CDR3-containing paired-end reads were obtained from each sample. All of the RNA was converted into first-strand cDNA using the Mint cDNA synthesis kit, with a TRBC-specific oligonucleotide serving as the primer. Following uracil-DNA glycosylase treatment, a first 18-cycle PCR with universal primers M1SS and BC2_uni_R was performed on all cDNA. Processing in the source paper ran as follows. For normalization, 1 million high-quality reads were randomly selected from each sample, with every read carrying a distinct molecular identifier. Reads with shared molecular identifiers were discarded instead of being binned into consensus sequences. CDR3 identification, clonotype clustering and error correction used MiTCR with a Q25 quality threshold and the strictest error-elimination algorithm. A nonparametric unseen species model with Euler transformation was used to estimate a lower bound on total TCR beta diversity. In-frame beta chains were kept once TCRdb had trimmed the public reads at Q25 with fastp and called clones with MiXCR. Each record represents a unique CDR3 protein, reported with the most common genes and DNA among its rows. TCRdb, rather than the study authors, made the V and J calls. The sample includes 630,000 or so distinct CDR3 sequences, with less than 40% observed a single time. The ten top clones hold roughly 15% of the sample.

This clonotype was picked up many times. Its antigen is currently not known. Base qualities are not provided; no much larger clone lies one nucleotide away. Measured from the cysteine to the phenylalanine, the CDR3 is 15 residues long. Only CDR3 DNA remains: 45 bases, in frame from the first base. Germline trimming: 2 bases from V, 1 base from J; junction bases outside gene matches: 4. CDR1 is given as SGHRS and CDR2 as YFSETQ, both from the germline V gene. This sequence uses TRBV5-1 and TRBJ2-7; the central 9 bases match TRBD1. Sequencing was performed on blood. The origin of this receptor is a woman aged 80 or over in good health. Donor details come from another sample of the same person, matched by shared clones. Here the CDR3 is given as CASSLTGQGSYEQYF. The base sequence is TGCGCCAGCAGCTTAACGGGACAGGGTTCCTACGAGCAGTACTTC.